These 6 T cell receptor beta chains were sequenced from one sample in a study of T cell responses to AZD1222 COVID-19 vaccine. Clones were sequenced by immunoSEQ multiplex PCR, and TCRdb holds only the in-frame ones, with some missing. The table has about 94,000 clones, 88% seen once; the top ten hold 9% to 13%. The sample consisted of peripheral blood, taken 28 days after the second AZD1222 dose. The source is an adult who received the AZD1222 COVID-19 vaccine.

Written as DNA, the CDR3 is TGTGCCAGCAGCGGAGGGGTGGTAGACTATGGCTACACCTTC. Translated, it gives CASSGGVVDYGYTF. The J gene is TRBJ1-2, the V gene TRBV7-9, with D possibly matching TRBD1 (5 bases). CDR3 length: 14 residues. Germline CDR1 is SEHNR and CDR2 is FQNEAQ (reference sequence). Trimming pared 5 bases from V and 3 bases from J, leaving 13 bases between.

The gene calls are TRBV7-2 and TRBJ2-5; D ambiguous. The CDR3 loop spans 13 amino acids. The ends were cut back, 11 bases at V and 1 base at J, with 14 bases in the middle. Germline V gene lookup returns CDR1 SGHTA and CDR2 FQGNSA. The CDR3 loop reads CAVRWTRQETQYF. CDR3 DNA sequence: TGTGCCGTAAGGTGGACCCGCCAAGAGACCCAGTACTTC. Full variable domain (missing parts from reference TRBV7-2 and TRBJ2-5): GAGVSQSPSNKVTEKGKDVELRCDPISGHTALYWYRQSLGQGLEFLIYFQGNSAPDKSGLPSDRFSAERTGGSVSTLTIQRTQQEDSAVYLCAVRWTRQETQYFGPGTRLLVL.

The chain uses TRBV7-3 and TRBJ1-5; 8 bases match TRBD1. There are 14 residues in the CDR3. Germline lookup yields CDR1 SGHTA and CDR2 FQGTGA. V trimming: 3 bases; J trimming: 9 bases; junction bases outside the gene matches: 7. The CDR3 loop is CASSFDRGWPPQHF. The CDR3 nucleotides read TGTGCCAGCAGCTTCGACAGGGGATGGCCGCCCCAGCATTTT.

The J gene is TRBJ2-2, the V gene TRBV25-1; 8 bases align to TRBD1. The CDR3 runs 18 residues. J was trimmed by 11 bases and V by 3 bases; bases with no gene match: 20. The germline gives CDR1 MGHDK, CDR2 SYGVNS. The CDR3 here is CASSEGTGTGLVIGELFF. The DNA for the CDR3 is TGTGCCAGCAGTGAGGGGACCGGGACAGGACTTGTAATCGGAGAGCTGTTTTTT.

The chain links TRBV19 to TRBJ2-1, with 8 bases lining up with TRBD2. This CDR3 is 16 amino acids long. Losses at the gene ends were 3 bases for V and 8 bases for J; bases not matched to a gene: 12. CDR1 and CDR2 from the germline V gene are LNHDA and SQIVND (reference sequence). The CDR3 DNA reads TGTGCCAGTAGTATCGGGGTTAGCGGGGTACGCGATGAGCAGTTCTTC. This translates into CASSIGVSGVRDEQFF.

This chain connects TRBV7-8 to TRBJ1-1; TRBD1 is a possible D gene (6 bases). V lost 5 bases to trimming and J lost 5 bases, with 18 bases between them. Germline CDR1 reads SGHVS; CDR2 reads FQNEAQ. The CDR3 spans 15 residues. This CDR3 reads CASSRAGQGITEAFF. In nucleotides, the CDR3 is TGTGCCAGCAGCCGAGCGGGGCAGGGGATAACTGAAGCTTTCTTT.